The subject of this entry is one T cell receptor (beta chain). This receptor's antigen is unknown. There are no base qualities to consult, and no much larger clone falls within one base. These data are taken from a study of blood T cell repertoires in COVID-19 (TCRdb year 2020). About the full investigation: The collaborator samples originated in the United States, Italy and Spain and spanned the acute and convalescent phases of COVID-19. The prospective study material was composed of cDNA or gDNA derived from T cells, B-cell-depleted T cells, or PBMCs. The dataset comprised deeply sampled blood TCRbeta repertoires from subjects exposed to, actively infected with, or recovered from COVID-19. The repertoires were released in a freely available public database intended as a resource for research on the immune response to SARS-CoV-2. The samples were drawn from two sources: the first 160 participants of the ongoing ImmuneRACE study, and fewer than 1,500 subjects contributed by 6 global collaborators. A de-identified subject ID, COVID-19 status, age in years and sex were almost always included in the sample metadata. HLA class I and class II types, where available, came from metadata supplied by the sample provider rather than from assay-based typing. Here is what the overall study found, with its caveats: The amount of clinical and demographic metadata varied by source and participant and was provided uncurated.

The CDR3 has 15 amino acids, counting the end cysteine and phenylalanine. Only the CDR3 portion is preserved as DNA: 45 bases, with reading frame beginning at the first base. Here V drops 3 bases and J drops 4 bases, and the junction holds 9 bases not matched to any gene. Per the germline V gene (reference sequence), SGHKS is the CDR1 and YYEKEE is the CDR2. Samples from volunteer blood donors who had recovered from COVID-19 were contributed by a second Seattle source. Whole blood was collected in K2EDTA tubes by collaborating institutions according to the institutions' own protocols. For TCRbeta analysis, collaborators shipped samples in one of three forms: frozen whole blood, isolated PBMCs, or DNA extracted from either of those sample types. TCRbeta CDR3 regions were amplified from genomic DNA using the immunoSEQ Assay, a bias-controlled multiplex PCR. Per the source publication's procedure: The number of nucleated cells in each sample was estimated from the amplification of reference gene primers within the assay. To quantify the absolute abundance of each unique TCRbeta CDR3 rearrangement, sequence reads were collapsed and filtered. For each sample, productive Simpson clonality was calculated as the square root of Simpson's diversity index across productive rearrangements. TCRdb's version of the immuneACCESS table is confined to in-frame rearrangements and falls short of the full clone set. An unresolved V gene accounts for under half of the shortfall where checked; the remainder is of unknown origin. V and J calls and clone size are as listed in that table; D and trimming were resolved from the DNA. The table for this sample lists approximately 260,000 clones; roughly 83% of them were counted only once. The ten largest clones capture about 4.3% of the sample.

The rearranged segments are TRBV5-5 and TRBJ2-7; 8 middle bases align to TRBD1. The clonotype originates from a man aged 55 to 70 who had recovered from COVID-19. Sequencing used peripheral blood. The CDR3 in this case is CASSSDREYPYEQYF. The nucleotide sequence is given as TGTGCCAGCAGCTCGGACAGGGAGTATCCTTACGAGCAGTACTTC.